This TCR beta chain was recovered during a study of Ad26.COV2.S vaccination and SARS-CoV-2 variants. About the research overall: Recipients of Ad26.COV2.S got it intramuscularly, once or twice 56 days apart.

The CDR3 extends over 13 amino acids. TCRdb's copy holds only in-frame clones and misses some; the assay was immunoSEQ multiplex PCR. The sample shows about 350,000 clones, 70% to 90% of them seen only once. The treatment here: approximately 18 received Ad26.COV2.S at low or high dose, single or two shots; about 5 received placebo; per-sample allocation not given. Sampling was performed 63 days after the first vaccine or placebo injection. The sequenced sample was peripheral blood, obtained in a trial of Ad26.COV2.S vaccine versus placebo. This TCR came from a person between 18 and 65 years old who received the Ad26.COV2.S COVID-19 vaccine or a placebo. This rearrangement joins TRBV21-1 to TRBJ1-5. TRBV21-1 is noted as a pseudogene. The CDR3 loop is CASSSVGGKPQHF. The CDR3 DNA sequence: TGTGCCAGCAGCTCCGTGGGGGGAAAGCCCCAGCATTTT.